The source of this TCR beta chain is a study of shared clonotypes between healthy human individuals. Across the study: Each donor's CD4 naive and CD4 memory cells filled three plates apiece, CD8 naive two, and CD8 memory one.

This clone was seen more than once but under ten times. Germline values: CDR1 GTSNPN, CDR2 SVGIG (reference sequence). With 8 bases removed from V and 1 base from J, the gap between germline ends came to 11 bases. The CDR3 totals 12 residues. TCRdb's copy holds only in-frame clones and misses some; the assay was immunoSEQ multiplex PCR. The profile covers 2 million to 2.5 million clones, with more than 85% appearing a single time and approximately 0.35% taken by the ten largest. The chain employs TRBV30 and TRBJ1-1, with a weak D call TRBD1 (5 bases). The source is a young man in good health. Some clones in this sample may be carry-over from other donors' samples. Sequencing was carried out using naive CD4+ T cells from PBMCs. The subset here: CD45RA+ positively selected. The CDR3 region has the DNA TGTGCCGGTTGGGGGGGGAACACTGAAGCTTTCTTT. It specifies CAGWGGNTEAFF.